This T cell receptor (beta chain) was recorded in a study of T cell clonotyping in hematopoietic cell transplantation. Trimming left V 3 bases short and J 5 bases short, with 13 bases between. CDR1 ENHRY and CDR2 SYGVKD come from the germline V gene. This CDR3 has 14 amino acids. Clones were sequenced by immunoSEQ multiplex PCR, and TCRdb holds only the in-frame ones, with some missing. The sample consists of roughly 17,000 clones, about 93% of them appearing once. The sequenced sample consisted of peripheral blood mononuclear cells. The origin of this receptor is a man in his forties in good health. Some clones in this sample may be carry-over from other donors' samples. This chain uses TRBV10-3 with TRBJ1-1; no firm D call. DNA for the CDR3: TGTGCCATCAGTGAAGGAGGAAGCGTAACTGAAGCTTTCTTT. Protein sequence: CAISEGGSVTEAFF.